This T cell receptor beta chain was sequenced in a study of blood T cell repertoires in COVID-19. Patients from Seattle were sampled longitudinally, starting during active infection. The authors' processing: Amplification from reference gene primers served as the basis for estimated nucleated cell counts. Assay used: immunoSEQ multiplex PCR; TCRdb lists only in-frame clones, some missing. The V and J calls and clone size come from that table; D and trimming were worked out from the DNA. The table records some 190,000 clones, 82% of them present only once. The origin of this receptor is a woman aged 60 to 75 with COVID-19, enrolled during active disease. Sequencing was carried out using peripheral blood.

The CDR3 protein is CASSGLAGYTDTQYF. CDR3 bases: TGCGCCAGCAGTGGGCTAGCGGGTTACACAGATACGCAGTATTTT. This chain links TRBV5-1 with TRBJ2-3, with 8 bases matching TRBD2. This CDR3 comprises 15 residues. The ends lost 5 bases at V and 2 bases at J; junction bases unmatched: 7. Germline V CDR1 and CDR2: SGHRS, YFSETQ.